Reported below is one T cell receptor beta chain. No antigen is known for it. Germline V gene lookup returns CDR1 SGHRS and CDR2 YFSETQ. The CDR3 runs to 16 residues. The germline V and J ends were trimmed by 0 bases and 0 bases, with 9 bases remaining between them. The source of the sample is a study of T-cell memory formation after mild COVID-19. Study context: Largely donor-specific TCR clusters were found.

TCRdb re-called the 5' RACE reads through MiXCR, storing one row per CDR3 protein. The data show under 300,000 distinct CDR3 sequences, roughly 17% seen once. Study results and caveats: The study detected some responding clones in pre-infection memory, suggesting cross-reactive memory joined. Chiefly within CM and EM were the contracting CD4+ clones; CD8+ ones were within EMRA.

The J gene is TRBJ2-2, the V gene TRBV5-1; D unclear. The sequenced sample was PBMCs or a T cell subset sorted from them (not recorded which). This receptor was identified in a man in his late teens or twenties who had mild COVID-19 (a few samples of this study predate the infection). Cell type and time point are not known. The CDR3 protein is CASSLAPGSNTGELFF. The CDR3 coding sequence is TGCGCCAGCAGCTTGGCACCAGGTTCGAACACCGGGGAGCTGTTTTTT.